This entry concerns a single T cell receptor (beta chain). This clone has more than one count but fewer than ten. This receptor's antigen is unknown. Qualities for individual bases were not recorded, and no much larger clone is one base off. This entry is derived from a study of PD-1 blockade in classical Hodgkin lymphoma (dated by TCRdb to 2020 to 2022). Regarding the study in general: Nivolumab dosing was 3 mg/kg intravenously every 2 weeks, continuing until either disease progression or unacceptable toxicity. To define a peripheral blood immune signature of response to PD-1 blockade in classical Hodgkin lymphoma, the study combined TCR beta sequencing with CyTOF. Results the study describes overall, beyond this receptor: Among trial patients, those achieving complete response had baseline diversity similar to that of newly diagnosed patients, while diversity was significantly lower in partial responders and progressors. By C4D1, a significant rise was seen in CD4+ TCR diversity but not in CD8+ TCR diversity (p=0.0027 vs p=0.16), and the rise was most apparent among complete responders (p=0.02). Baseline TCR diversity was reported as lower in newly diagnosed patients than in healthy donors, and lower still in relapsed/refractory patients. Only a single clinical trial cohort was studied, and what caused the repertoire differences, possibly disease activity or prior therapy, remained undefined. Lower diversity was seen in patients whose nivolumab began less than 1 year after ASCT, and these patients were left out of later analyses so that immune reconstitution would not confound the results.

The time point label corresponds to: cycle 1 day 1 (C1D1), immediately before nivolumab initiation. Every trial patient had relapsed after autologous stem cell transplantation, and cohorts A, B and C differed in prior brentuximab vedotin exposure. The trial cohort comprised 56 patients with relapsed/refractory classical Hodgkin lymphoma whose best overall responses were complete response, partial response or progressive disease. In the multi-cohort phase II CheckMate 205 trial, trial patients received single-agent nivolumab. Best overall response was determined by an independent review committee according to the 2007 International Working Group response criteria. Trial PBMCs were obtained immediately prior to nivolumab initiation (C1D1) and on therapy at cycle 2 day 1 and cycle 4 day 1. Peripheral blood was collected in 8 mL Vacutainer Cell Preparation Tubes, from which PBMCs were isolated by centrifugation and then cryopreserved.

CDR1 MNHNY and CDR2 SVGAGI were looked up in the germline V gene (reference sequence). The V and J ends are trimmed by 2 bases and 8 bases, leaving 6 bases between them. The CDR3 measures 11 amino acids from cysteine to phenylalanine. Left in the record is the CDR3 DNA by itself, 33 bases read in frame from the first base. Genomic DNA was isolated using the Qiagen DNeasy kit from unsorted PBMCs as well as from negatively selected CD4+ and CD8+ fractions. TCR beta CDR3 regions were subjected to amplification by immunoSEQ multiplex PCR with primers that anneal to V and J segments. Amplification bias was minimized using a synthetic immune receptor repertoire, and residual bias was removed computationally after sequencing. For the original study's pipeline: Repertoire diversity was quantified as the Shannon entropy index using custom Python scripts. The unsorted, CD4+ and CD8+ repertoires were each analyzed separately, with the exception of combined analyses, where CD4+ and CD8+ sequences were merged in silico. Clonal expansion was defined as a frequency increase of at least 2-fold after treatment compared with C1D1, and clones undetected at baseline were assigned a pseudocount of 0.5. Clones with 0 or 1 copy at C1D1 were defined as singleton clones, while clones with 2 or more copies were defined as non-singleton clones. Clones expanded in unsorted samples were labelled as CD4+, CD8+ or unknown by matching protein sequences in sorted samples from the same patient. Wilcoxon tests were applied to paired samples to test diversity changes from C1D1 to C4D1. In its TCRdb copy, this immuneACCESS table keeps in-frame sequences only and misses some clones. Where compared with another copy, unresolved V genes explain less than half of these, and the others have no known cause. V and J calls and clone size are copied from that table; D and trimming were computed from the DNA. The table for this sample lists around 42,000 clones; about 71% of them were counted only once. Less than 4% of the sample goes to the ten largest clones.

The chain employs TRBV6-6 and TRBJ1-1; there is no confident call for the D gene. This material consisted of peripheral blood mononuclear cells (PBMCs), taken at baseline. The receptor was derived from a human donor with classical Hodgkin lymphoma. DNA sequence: TGTGCCAGCAGTTACATGGGGGAAGCTTTCTTT. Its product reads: CASSYMGEAFF.